Listed here are 24 T cell receptor beta chains from one sample, sequenced in a study of Graves' ophthalmopathy and Graves' hyperthyroidism. Amplification of TCR beta CDR3 regions used RNA transcripts. HTBI primers served in a first-round RT-PCR, which a second-round multiplex PCR followed. MiXCR was run by TCRdb on the multiplex PCR reads, yielding one entry per CDR3 protein. The table records 300,000 to 500,000 distinct CDR3 sequences, 15% of them present only once. Material for sequencing was peripheral blood. The receptors here all came from a woman between 18 and 29 years old with stable Graves' hyperthyroidism.

The chain joins TRBV5-1 to TRBJ2-7, with D perhaps TRBD2 (8 bases). The germline V gene has CDR1 SGHRS and CDR2 YFSETQ. The CDR3 spans 17 residues. Trimming removed 3 bases at V and 2 bases at J, with 21 bases between. For the CDR3, the DNA is TGCGCCAGCAGCTCGGCCGGGGGGGACAGAGGCACCTACGAGCAGTACTTC. Protein sequence: CASSSAGGDRGTYEQYF.

In its sample, this clonotype was seen many times. CDR3 sequence reads: CASSPPAGDIQYF. The DNA for the CDR3 is TGTGCCAGCAGCCCCCCCGCCGGAGACATTCAGTACTTC. V is TRBV11-2 and J is TRBJ2-4; D gene unclear. This CDR3 has 13 residues. Germline CDR1 reads SGHAT; CDR2 reads FQNNGV. V lost 5 bases to trimming and J lost 8 bases, with 13 bases between them.

This clonotype was observed at least ten times. A junction end diverges from the germline sequence, so it may reflect a read error. The chain uses TRBV24-1 and TRBJ1-1; D unclear. The CDR3 covers 14 residues. Looked up from germline, CDR1 is KGHDR and CDR2 is SFDVKD. This CDR3 reads CATSESHMNTEAFF. The CDR3 nucleotides read TGTGCCACCAGTGAGTCTCACATGAACACTGAAGCCTTCTTT.

This clonotype was observed many times. The chain employs TRBV11-2 and TRBJ2-2; D uncertain. The CDR3 is 17 amino acids. The germline V gene has CDR1 SGHAT and CDR2 FQNNGV. Between the trimmed V and J ends, which lost 1 base and 0 bases, there was a span of 12 bases. The CDR3 sequence: CASSLGHLFANTGELFF. For the CDR3, the DNA is TGTGCCAGCAGCTTAGGCCACCTATTCGCGAACACCGGGGAGCTGTTTTTT.

The chain combines TRBV19 with TRBJ1-5; 7 bases are shared with TRBD1. Unmatched junction bases numbered 10, after V lost 8 bases and J lost 0 bases. This CDR3 region has 16 residues. Germline assignment: CDR1 LNHDA and CDR2 SQIVND (reference sequence). The CDR3 nucleotides are TGTGCCAGTGGTGCAGGGACAGTTTATAGCAATCAGCCCCAGCATTTT. It translates to CASGAGTVYSNQPQHF.

This clonotype was seen many times. The CDR3 DNA is TGCAGTGCTAGAGCCTTGGCAACTGAAGCTTTCTTT. The encoded protein is CSARALATEAFF. V usage is TRBV20-1 and J usage is TRBJ1-1; no reliable D call. This CDR3 has 12 amino acids. Germline CDR1 reads DFQATT; CDR2 reads SNEGSKA (reference sequence). V gave up 1 base and J gave up 5 bases, with 8 bases separating them.

This clonotype was counted a few times. The chain combines TRBV20-1 with TRBJ2-7; 9 bases fit TRBD2. Germline CDR1 DFQATT, CDR2 SNEGSKA (reference sequence). V trimming: 3 bases; J trimming: 3 bases; junction bases outside the gene matches: 18. This CDR3 has 18 amino acids. The CDR3 loop reads CSARPPGNVGRGGYEQYF. The CDR3 DNA reads as TGCAGTGCTAGGCCCCCCGGAAATGTAGGGCGGGGGGGCTACGAGCAGTACTTC.

Ten or more counts support this clonotype. The CDR3: CASSSGPLGGYTF. Here the CDR3 DNA reads TGTGCCAGCAGTTCGGGACCCCTGGGGGGCTACACCTTC. V is TRBV27 and J is TRBJ1-2, with D tentatively TRBD1 (5 bases). The CDR3 totals 13 residues. Deletions cut 4 bases from V and 8 bases from J, with 14 bases between. Germline loops: CDR1 MNHEY, CDR2 SMNVEV (reference sequence).

CDR3 protein: CSAGVEVYGYTF. The DNA for the CDR3 is TGCAGTGCTGGGGTAGAGGTGTATGGCTACACCTTC. This sequence joins TRBV20-1 and TRBJ1-2, with D unresolved. Germline CDR1 reads DFQATT; CDR2 reads SNEGSKA (reference sequence). V dropped 5 bases and J dropped 5 bases, with 12 bases sitting between them. The CDR3 runs to 12 residues.

This clonotype was seen many times. The V call is TRBV18, the J call TRBJ2-5; the D gene is possibly TRBD2 (6 bases). Germline values: CDR1 KGHSH, CDR2 LQKENI. The CDR3 extends over 12 amino acids. With 4 bases removed from V and 5 bases from J, the gap between germline ends came to 8 bases. The CDR3 bases are TGTGCCAGCTCACACGCGGGGGAGACCCAGTACTTC. Amino acids: CASSHAGETQYF.

This clonotype has ten or more counts. The rearrangement links TRBV6-2 or TRBV6-3 to TRBJ2-7; weak D call: TRBD1 (5 bases). The germline V gene has CDR1 MNHEY and CDR2 SVGEGT. Trimming cost V 5 bases and J 3 bases, with 17 bases left between them. This CDR3 has 15 amino acids. The CDR3 coding sequence is TGTGCCAGCAGTAGCCGGACACTCGCCCTCTACGAGCAGTACTTC. Amino acid sequence: CASSSRTLALYEQYF.

About this clonotype: This could be a read error, since a much larger clone is one nucleotide away. This CDR3 fails to terminate in the conserved phenylalanine or tryptophan, so it likely reflects a read error. The V gene is TRBV11-2, the J gene TRBJ2-2; D may correspond to TRBD1 or TRBD2 (5 bases each). Germline assignment: CDR1 SGHAT and CDR2 FQNNGV. This CDR3 spans 14 amino acids. V lost 6 bases and J 7 bases, leaving 15 bases between the germline ends. CDR3 region: CASRQDRGVGELFL. The CDR3 nucleotides read TGTGCCAGCAGACAGGATAGAGGGGTCGGGGAGCTGTTTTTG.

CDR3 DNA sequence: TGTGCCAGCAGTACCCCCCCCGCGGGGAAGTACGAGCAGTACTTC. It translates to CASSTPPAGKYEQYF. This chain connects TRBV28 to TRBJ2-7; TRBD2 might be the D (6 bases). CDR1 and CDR2 from the germline V gene are MDHEN and SYDVKM. The CDR3 is made up of 15 amino acids. V lost 5 bases to trimming and J lost 4 bases, with 18 bases between them.

This clonotype has just a few counts. The CDR3 protein is CSAKSGTGFISPLHF. As DNA, the CDR3 is TGCAGTGCTAAATCCGGGACAGGGTTTATTTCACCCCTCCACTTT. The chain links TRBV20-1 to TRBJ1-6, with 9 bases that match TRBD1. V lost 4 bases and J lost 9; bases outside the gene matches: 10. This CDR3 has 15 amino acids. Germline assignment: CDR1 DFQATT and CDR2 SNEGSKA (reference sequence).

This clonotype was observed many times. V usage is TRBV20-1 and J usage is TRBJ2-2; D possibly corresponds to TRBD1 (6 bases). V lost 0 bases to trimming and J lost 5 bases, with 10 bases between them. Germline CDR1 and CDR2: DFQATT and SNEGSKA (reference sequence). This CDR3 spans 14 amino acids. CDR3 DNA: TGCAGTGCTAGAGATAGTCAGGGGACCGGGGAGCTGTTTTTT. This translates into CSARDSQGTGELFF.

Only a few counts were recorded for this clonotype. The rearrangement uses TRBV3-1 and TRBJ2-5, with TRBD2 matching over 7 bases. Germline V CDR1 and CDR2: LGHDT, YNNKEL (reference sequence). There are 15 residues in the CDR3. V dropped 2 bases and J dropped 2; count of bases not matched to a gene: 5. CDR3 bases: TGTGCCAGCAGCCAACTAGCGGTAGTTCAAGAGACCCAGTACTTC. It is translated as CASSQLAVVQETQYF.

A note on this clonotype: This clone may be a read error of a much larger clone one base away. CDR3: CSARPTGTSGNTLYF. The CDR3 bases are TGCAGTGCTAGACCGACAGGGACCTCTGGAAACACCTTATATTTT. This chain uses TRBV20-1 with TRBJ1-3; 7 bases match TRBD1. The V gene's germline CDR1 is DFQATT and CDR2 SNEGSKA (reference sequence). The CDR3 consists of 15 residues.

This clonotype was counted ten times or more. The chain couples TRBV18 to TRBJ1-2; 10 positions match TRBD1. The CDR3 has 16 amino acids. V lost 3 bases and J lost 5; bases outside the gene matches: 9. CDR1 and CDR2 (germline): KGHSH, LQKENI. CDR3 protein: CASSPTRLDRGYGYTF. The CDR3 DNA follows: TGTGCCAGCTCACCTACCCGCCTGGACAGGGGGTATGGCTACACCTTC. The variable domain in full, with the rest retrieved from reference TRBV18 and TRBJ1-2, is NAGVMQNPRHLVRRRGQEARLRCSPMKGHSHVYWYRQLPEEGLKFMVYLQKENIIDESGMPKERFSAEFPKEGPSILRIQQVVRGDSAAYFCASSPTRLDRGYGYTFGSGTRLTVV.

This clonotype appeared many times. V gene TRBV7-9 combines with J gene TRBJ2-7; 8 bases line up with TRBD2. Germline V lookup: CDR1 SEHNR, CDR2 FQNEAQ (reference sequence). Unmatched junction bases numbered 4, after V lost 3 bases and J lost 3 bases. The length of the CDR3 is 14 residues. CDR3 DNA: TGTGCCAGCAGCTTCCGGGCGGGAGGCTACGAGCAGTACTTC. Protein: CASSFRAGGYEQYF.

The chain is built from TRBV5-1 and TRBJ2-5, with D possibly being TRBD1 or TRBD2 (5 bases each). V was pared by 3 bases and J by 5 bases, with 17 bases between. The CDR3 consists of 15 residues. Germline-derived CDR1 and CDR2 are SGHRS and YFSETQ. CDR3 sequence: CASSSPGTYGETQYF. CDR3 nucleotides: TGCGCCAGCAGCTCCCCCGGGACCTATGGGGAGACCCAGTACTTC.

This clonotype was found many times. The chain employs TRBV5-6 and TRBJ2-5; 8 nucleotides align to TRBD2. The V and J ends lost 3 bases and 3 bases, in that order; junction bases with no gene match: 7. Per germline, CDR1 SGHDT and CDR2 YYEEEE. The CDR3 is 15 amino acids. CDR3: CASSSLGLAEETQYF. The CDR3, as DNA: TGTGCCAGCAGCTCGCTCGGACTAGCAGAAGAGACCCAGTACTTC.

This clonotype was observed many times. This chain links TRBV3-1 with TRBJ2-7; D may be TRBD1 (5 bases). The CDR3 length is 20 residues. Germline V gene data show CDR1 as LGHDT and CDR2 as YNNKEL (reference sequence). V dropped 5 bases and J dropped 0 bases, with 29 bases sitting between them. The CDR3 region has the DNA TGTGCCAGCAGCGCTGAGAAGAGGCAGGGAAGCGAAAGGACCTCCTACGAGCAGTACTTC. It is translated as CASSAEKRQGSERTSYEQYF.

V usage is TRBV6-5 and J usage is TRBJ2-7; D remains unclear. CDR1 and CDR2 (germline): MNHEY, SVGAGI. Trimming pared 4 bases from V and 3 bases from J, leaving 10 bases between. The CDR3 length is 13 residues. The CDR3 here is CASSWAEDYEQYF. In DNA form, the CDR3 reads TGTGCCAGCAGTTGGGCAGAAGACTACGAGCAGTACTTC.

This clonotype was recorded at least ten times. The rearrangement uses TRBV6-1 and TRBJ1-2; no firm D call. Germline CDR1 is MNHNS and CDR2 is SASEGT. The V and J ends lost 11 bases and 4 bases respectively, with 17 bases between them. The CDR3 totals 13 residues. The CDR3 DNA is TGTGCCTCCCGGATGGGCCGAATCTATGGCTACACCTTC. Its protein product is CASRMGRIYGYTF.